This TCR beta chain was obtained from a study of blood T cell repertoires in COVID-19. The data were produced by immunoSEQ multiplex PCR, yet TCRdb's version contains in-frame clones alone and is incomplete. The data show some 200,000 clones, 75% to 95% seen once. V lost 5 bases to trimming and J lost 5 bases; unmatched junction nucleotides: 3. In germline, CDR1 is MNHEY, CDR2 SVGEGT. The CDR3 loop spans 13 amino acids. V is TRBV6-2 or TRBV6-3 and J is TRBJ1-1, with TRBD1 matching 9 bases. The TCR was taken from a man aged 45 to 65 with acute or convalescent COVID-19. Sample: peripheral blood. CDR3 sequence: CASSTGGRTEAFF. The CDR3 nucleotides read TGTGCCAGCAGTACAGGGGGCAGAACTGAAGCTTTCTTT.